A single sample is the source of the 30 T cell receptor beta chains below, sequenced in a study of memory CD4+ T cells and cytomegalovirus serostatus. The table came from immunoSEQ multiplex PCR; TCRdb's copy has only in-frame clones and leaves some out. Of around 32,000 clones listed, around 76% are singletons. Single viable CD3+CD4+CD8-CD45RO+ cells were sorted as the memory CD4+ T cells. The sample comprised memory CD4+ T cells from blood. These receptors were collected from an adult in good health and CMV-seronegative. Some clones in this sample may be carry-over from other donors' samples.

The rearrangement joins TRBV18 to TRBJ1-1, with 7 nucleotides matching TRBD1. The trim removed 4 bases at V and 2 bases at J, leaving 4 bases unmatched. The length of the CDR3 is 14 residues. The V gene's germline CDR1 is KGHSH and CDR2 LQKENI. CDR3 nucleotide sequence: TGTGCCAGCTCACAGGGGGCAGCTAACACTGAAGCTTTCTTT. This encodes CASSQGAANTEAFF. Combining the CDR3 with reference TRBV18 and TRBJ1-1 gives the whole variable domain NAGVMQNPRHLVRRRGQEARLRCSPMKGHSHVYWYRQLPEEGLKFMVYLQKENIIDESGMPKERFSAEFPKEGPSILRIQQVVRGDSAAYFCASSQGAANTEAFFGQGTRLTVV.

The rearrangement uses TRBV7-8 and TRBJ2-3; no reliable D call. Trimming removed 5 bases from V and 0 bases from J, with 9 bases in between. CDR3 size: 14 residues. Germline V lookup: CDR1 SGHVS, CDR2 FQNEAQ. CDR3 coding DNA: TGTGCCAGCAGCGCTCGAGACAGCACAGATACGCAGTATTTT. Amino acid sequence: CASSARDSTDTQYF.

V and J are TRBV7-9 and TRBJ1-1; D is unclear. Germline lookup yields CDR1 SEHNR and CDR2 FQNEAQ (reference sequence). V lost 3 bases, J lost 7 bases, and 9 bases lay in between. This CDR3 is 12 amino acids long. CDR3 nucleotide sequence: TGTGCCAGCAGCTTTGGAGCGGGTGAAGCTTTCTTT. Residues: CASSFGAGEAFF.

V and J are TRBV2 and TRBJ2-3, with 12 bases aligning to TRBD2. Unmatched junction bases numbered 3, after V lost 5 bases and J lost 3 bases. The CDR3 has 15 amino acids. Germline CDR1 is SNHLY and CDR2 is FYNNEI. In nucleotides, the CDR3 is TGTGCCAGCAGTCCCCTAGCGGGAGGGACAGATACGCAGTATTTT. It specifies CASSPLAGGTDTQYF. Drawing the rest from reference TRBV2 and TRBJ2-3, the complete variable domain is EPEVTQTPSHQVTQMGQEVILRCVPISNHLYFYWYRQILGQKVEFLVSFYNNEISEKSEIFDDQFSVERPDGSNFTLKIRSTKLEDSAMYFCASSPLAGGTDTQYFGPGTRLTVL.

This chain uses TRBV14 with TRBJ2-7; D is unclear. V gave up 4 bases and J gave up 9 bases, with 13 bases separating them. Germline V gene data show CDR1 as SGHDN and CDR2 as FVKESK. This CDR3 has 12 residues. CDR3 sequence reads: CASSPFGQAQYF. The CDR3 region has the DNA TGTGCCAGCAGCCCTTTTGGGCAAGCGCAGTACTTC. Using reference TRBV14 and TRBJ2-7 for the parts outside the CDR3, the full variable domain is EAGVTQFPSHSVIEKGQTVTLRCDPISGHDNLYWYRRVMGKEIKFLLHFVKESKQDESGMPNNRFLAERTGGTYSTLKVQPAELEDSGVYFCASSPFGQAQYFGPGTRLTVT.

The CDR3 spells CASSLGRQGQPQHF. For the CDR3, the DNA is TGTGCCAGCAGCTTAGGACGGCAGGGTCAGCCCCAGCATTTT. The V call is TRBV5-6, the J call TRBJ1-5, with D tentatively TRBD1 (5 bases). This CDR3 spans 14 amino acids. The V end lost 2 bases, the J end lost 6 bases, and 12 bases lay between the germline ends. Germline loops: CDR1 SGHDT, CDR2 YYEEEE.

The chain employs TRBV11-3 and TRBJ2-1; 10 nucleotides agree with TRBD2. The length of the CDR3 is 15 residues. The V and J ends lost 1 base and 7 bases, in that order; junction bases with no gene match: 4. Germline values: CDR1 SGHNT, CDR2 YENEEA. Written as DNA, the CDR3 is TGTGCCAGCAGCTTAGTAGCGGGGGGCCTTAATGAGCAGTTCTTC. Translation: CASSLVAGGLNEQFF.

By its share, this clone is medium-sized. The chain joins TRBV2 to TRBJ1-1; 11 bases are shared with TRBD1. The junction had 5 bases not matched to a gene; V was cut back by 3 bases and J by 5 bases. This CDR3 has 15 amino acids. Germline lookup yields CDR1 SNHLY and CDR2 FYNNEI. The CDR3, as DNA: TGTGCCAGCAGTGACTGGGACAGGGGGAGAACTGAAGCTTTCTTT. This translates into CASSDWDRGRTEAFF.

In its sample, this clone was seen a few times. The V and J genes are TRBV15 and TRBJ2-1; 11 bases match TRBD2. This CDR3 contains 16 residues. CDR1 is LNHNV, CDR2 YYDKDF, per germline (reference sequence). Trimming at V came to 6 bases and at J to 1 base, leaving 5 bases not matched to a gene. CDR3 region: CATRDLAGGSYNEQFF. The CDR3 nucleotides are TGTGCCACCAGGGATCTAGCGGGGGGTTCCTACAATGAGCAGTTCTTC.

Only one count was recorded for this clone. The CDR3 DNA sequence: TGTGCCAGCAGCCAAGACCAGGGTAGCAATCAGCCCCAGCATTTT. As protein: CASSQDQGSNQPQHF. The rearrangement joins TRBV5-4 to TRBJ1-5, with D possibly TRBD1 on 5 matching bases. The CDR3 spans 15 residues. Germline loops: CDR1 SGHNT, CDR2 YYREEE (reference sequence). V lost 4 bases, J lost 0 bases, and 11 bases lay in between.

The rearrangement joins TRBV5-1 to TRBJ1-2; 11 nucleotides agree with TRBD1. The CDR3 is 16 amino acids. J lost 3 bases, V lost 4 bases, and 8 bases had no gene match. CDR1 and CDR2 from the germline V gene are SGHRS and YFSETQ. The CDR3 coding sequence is TGCGCCAGCAGCCGGATGGGACAGGGGGGAGACTATGGCTACACCTTC. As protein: CASSRMGQGGDYGYTF.

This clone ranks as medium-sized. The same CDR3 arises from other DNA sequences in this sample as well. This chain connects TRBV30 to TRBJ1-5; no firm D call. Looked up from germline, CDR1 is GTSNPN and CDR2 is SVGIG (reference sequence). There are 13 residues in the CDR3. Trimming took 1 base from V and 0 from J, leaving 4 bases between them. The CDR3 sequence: CAWSEDSNQPQHF. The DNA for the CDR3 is TGTGCCTGGAGTGAGGATAGCAATCAGCCCCAGCATTTT.

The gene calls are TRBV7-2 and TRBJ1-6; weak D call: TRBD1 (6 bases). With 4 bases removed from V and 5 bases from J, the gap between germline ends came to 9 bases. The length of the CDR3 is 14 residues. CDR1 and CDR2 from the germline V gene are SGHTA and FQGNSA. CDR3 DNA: TGTGCCAGCAGCTCAGACAGGAATAATTCACCCCTCCACTTT. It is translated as CASSSDRNNSPLHF.

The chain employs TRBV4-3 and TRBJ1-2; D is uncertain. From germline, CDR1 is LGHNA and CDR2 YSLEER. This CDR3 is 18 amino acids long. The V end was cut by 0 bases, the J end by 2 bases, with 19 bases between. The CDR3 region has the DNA TGCGCCAGCAGCCAAGATTTTAAGGGAGCGTCAGGAAACTATGGCTACACCTTC. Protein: CASSQDFKGASGNYGYTF.

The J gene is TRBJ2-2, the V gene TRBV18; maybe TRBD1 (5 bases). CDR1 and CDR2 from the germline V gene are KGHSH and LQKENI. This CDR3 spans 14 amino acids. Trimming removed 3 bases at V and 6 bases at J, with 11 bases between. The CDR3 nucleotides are TGTGCCAGCTCACCGGGCCAGGGCCCCGGGGAGCTGTTTTTT. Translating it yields CASSPGQGPGELFF. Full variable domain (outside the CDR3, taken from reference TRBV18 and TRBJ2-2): NAGVMQNPRHLVRRRGQEARLRCSPMKGHSHVYWYRQLPEEGLKFMVYLQKENIIDESGMPKERFSAEFPKEGPSILRIQQVVRGDSAAYFCASSPGQGPGELFFGEGSRLTVL.

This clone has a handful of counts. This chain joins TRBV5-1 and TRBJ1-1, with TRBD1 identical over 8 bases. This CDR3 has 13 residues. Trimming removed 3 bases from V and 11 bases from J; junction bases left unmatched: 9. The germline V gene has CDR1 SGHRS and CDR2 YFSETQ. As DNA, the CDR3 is TGCGCCAGCAGCTCAGGGACAGGTGAGGTGGCTTTCTTT. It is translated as CASSSGTGEVAFF. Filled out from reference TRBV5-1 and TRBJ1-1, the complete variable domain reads KAGVTQTPRYLIKTRGQQVTLSCSPISGHRSVSWYQQTPGQGLQFLFEYFSETQRNKGNFPGRFSGRQFSNSRSEMNVSTLELGDSALYLCASSSGTGEVAFFGQGTRLTVV.

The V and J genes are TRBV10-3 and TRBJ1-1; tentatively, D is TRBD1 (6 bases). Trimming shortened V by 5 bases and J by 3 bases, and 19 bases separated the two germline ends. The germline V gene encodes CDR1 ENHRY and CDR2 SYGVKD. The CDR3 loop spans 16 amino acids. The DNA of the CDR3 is TGTGCCATCAGTCAACCCAAACAGGGTCCTGACACTGAAGCTTTCTTT. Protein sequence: CAISQPKQGPDTEAFF.

The CDR3 loop is CASSIKFVTTNEKLFF. DNA for the CDR3: TGTGCCAGTAGTATAAAGTTTGTTACAACTAATGAAAAACTGTTTTTT. The J gene is TRBJ1-4, the V gene TRBV19; no firm D call. Germline CDR1 LNHDA, CDR2 SQIVND (reference sequence). V was pared by 2 bases and J by 0 bases, with 10 bases between. The CDR3 runs to 16 residues.

The CDR3 DNA is TGTGCCAGCAGCCAAGCAGGGGGCGCCGGTGAAAAACTGTTTTTT. Protein sequence: CASSQAGGAGEKLFF. The chain is built from TRBV11-2 and TRBJ1-4; 8 bases line up with TRBD1. CDR1 and CDR2 (germline): SGHAT, FQNNGV. V dropped 5 bases and J dropped 7; count of bases not matched to a gene: 9. CDR3 length: 15 amino acids.

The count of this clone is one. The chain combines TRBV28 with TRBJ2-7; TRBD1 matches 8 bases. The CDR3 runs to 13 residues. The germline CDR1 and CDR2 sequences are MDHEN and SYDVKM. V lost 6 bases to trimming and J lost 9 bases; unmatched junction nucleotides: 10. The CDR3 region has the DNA TGTGCCAGCAGACTGGTCACAGGGGGTGGGCAGTACTTC. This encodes CASRLVTGGGQYF.

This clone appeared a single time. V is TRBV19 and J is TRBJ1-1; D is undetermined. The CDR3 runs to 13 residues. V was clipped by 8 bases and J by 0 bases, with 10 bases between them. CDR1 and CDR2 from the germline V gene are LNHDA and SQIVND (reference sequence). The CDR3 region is CASEPGMNTEAFF. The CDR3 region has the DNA TGTGCCAGTGAACCCGGGATGAACACTGAAGCTTTCTTT. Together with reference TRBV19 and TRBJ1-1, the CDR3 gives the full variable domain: DGGITQSPKYLFRKEGQNVTLSCEQNLNHDAMYWYRQDPGQGLRLIYYSQIVNDFQKGDIAEGYSVSREKKESFPLTVTSAQKNPTAFYLCASEPGMNTEAFFGQGTRLTVV.

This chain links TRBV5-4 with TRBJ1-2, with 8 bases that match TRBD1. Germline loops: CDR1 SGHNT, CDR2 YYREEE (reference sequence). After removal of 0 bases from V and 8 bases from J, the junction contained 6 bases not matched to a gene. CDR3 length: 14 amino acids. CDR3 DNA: TGTGCCAGCAGCTTGGGAGGACAGGGTTTCGGCTACACCTTC. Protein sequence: CASSLGGQGFGYTF. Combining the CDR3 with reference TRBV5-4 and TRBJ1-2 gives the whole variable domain ETGVTQSPTHLIKTRGQQVTLRCSSQSGHNTVSWYQQALGQGPQFIFQYYREEENGRGNFPPRFSGLQFPNYSSELNVNALELDDSALYLCASSLGGQGFGYTFGSGTRLTVV.

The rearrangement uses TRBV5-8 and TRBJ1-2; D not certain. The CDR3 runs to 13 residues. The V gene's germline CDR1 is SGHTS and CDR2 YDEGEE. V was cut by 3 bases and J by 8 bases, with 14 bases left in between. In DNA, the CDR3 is TGTGCCAGCAGCTGGGGTTCTGGAGAAGGCTACACCTTC. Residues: CASSWGSGEGYTF.

CDR3 bases: TGTGCCAGCACCCGAGCGGGGGGGGGCCAAGAGACCCAGTACTTC. Amino acid sequence: CASTRAGGGQETQYF. The chain carries TRBV11-2 and TRBJ2-5; 10 bases match TRBD2. The J segment lost 1 base and the V segment lost 7 bases, leaving 6 bases of the junction unmatched. The V gene's germline CDR1 is SGHAT and CDR2 FQNNGV. This CDR3 comprises 15 residues.

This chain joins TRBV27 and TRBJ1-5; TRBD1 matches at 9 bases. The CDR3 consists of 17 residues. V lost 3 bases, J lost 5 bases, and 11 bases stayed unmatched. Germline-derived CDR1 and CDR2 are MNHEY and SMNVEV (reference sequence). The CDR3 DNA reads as TGTGCCAGCAGTTTTGTTCCCCGGGACAGGGACGATCAGCCCCAGCATTTT. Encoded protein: CASSFVPRDRDDQPQHF.

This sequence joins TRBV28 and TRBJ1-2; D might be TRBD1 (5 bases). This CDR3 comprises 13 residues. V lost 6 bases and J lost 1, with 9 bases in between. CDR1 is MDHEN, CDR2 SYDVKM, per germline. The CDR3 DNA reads TGTGCCAGCAGGATGGACAATAACTATGGCTACACCTTC. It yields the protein CASRMDNNYGYTF.

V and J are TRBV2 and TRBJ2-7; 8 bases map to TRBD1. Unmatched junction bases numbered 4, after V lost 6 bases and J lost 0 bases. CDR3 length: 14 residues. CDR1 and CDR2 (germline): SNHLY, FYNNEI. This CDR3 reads CASSRQGSSYEQYF. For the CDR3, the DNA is TGTGCCAGCAGCAGACAGGGGTCCTCCTACGAGCAGTACTTC.

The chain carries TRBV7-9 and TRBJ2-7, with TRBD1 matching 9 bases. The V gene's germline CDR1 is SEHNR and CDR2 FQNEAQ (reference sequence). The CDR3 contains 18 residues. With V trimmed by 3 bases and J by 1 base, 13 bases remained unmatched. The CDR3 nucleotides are TGTGCCAGCAGCTTTATTTGGCTGGGACAGGGCAAATCCTACGAGCAGTACTTC. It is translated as CASSFIWLGQGKSYEQYF.

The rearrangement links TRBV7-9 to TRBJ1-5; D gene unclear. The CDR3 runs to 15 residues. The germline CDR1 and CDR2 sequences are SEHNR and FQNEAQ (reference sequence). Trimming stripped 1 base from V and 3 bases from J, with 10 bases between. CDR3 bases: TGTGCCAGCAGCTTAGAGGGCAGCCCCAATCAGCCCCAGCATTTT. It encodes CASSLEGSPNQPQHF.

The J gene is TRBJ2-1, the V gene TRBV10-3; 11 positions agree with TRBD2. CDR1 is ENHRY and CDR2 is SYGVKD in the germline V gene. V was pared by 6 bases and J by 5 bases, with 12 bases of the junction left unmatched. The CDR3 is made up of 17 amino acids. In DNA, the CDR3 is TGTGCCATCAGGAAAGAGTTAGCGGGGGGGACCCACAATGAGCAGTTCTTC. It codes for CAIRKELAGGTHNEQFF.